This T cell receptor (beta chain) is drawn from a study of Tregs in tolerant kidney transplant recipients. Overall study findings and caveats: Tregs expanded with activated donor B cells seemed most donor-specific.

Concerning this clone: The antigen is undetermined.

The CDR3 is 12 amino acids. The germline V gene has CDR1 LNHDA and CDR2 SQIVND (reference sequence). V shed 6 bases and J shed 3 bases, with 8 bases lying between them. Data came from immunoSEQ multiplex PCR; TCRdb stores just in-frame clones and leaves some out. The data show approximately 98,000 clones, roughly 89% seen once. The sequencing used CD4+ T cells from blood, collected before the transplant. The TCR comes from a human donor who received a combined kidney and bone marrow transplant. The V and J genes are TRBV19 and TRBJ1-1; D not certain. CDR3 sequence: CASREGYTEAFF. The CDR3, as DNA: TGTGCCAGTAGGGAGGGTTACACTGAAGCTTTCTTT.